The 19 T cell receptor beta chains given below trace back to one sample, sequenced in a study of shared clonotypes between healthy human individuals. The assay was immunoSEQ multiplex PCR, and TCRdb's table has in-frame clones only and misses some. The sample lists approximately 100,000 clones, roughly 70% occurring once. The specimen was memory CD8+ T cells sorted from blood. Subset in this sample: CD45RO+ cells pooled with CCR7-negative TemRA cells. The receptors here all came from a woman in her thirties in good health.

The chain is built from TRBV4-2 and TRBJ2-2, with 7 bases that match TRBD1. The CDR3 runs to 17 residues. The V segment lost 0 bases and the J segment 7 bases; nucleotides outside the gene matches: 11. Germline CDR1 and CDR2: LGHNA and YNFKEQ. The DNA of the CDR3 is TGTGCCAGCAGCCAAGAGTGGAAACAGGGGTCCATCGGGGAGCTGTTTTTT. Translated: CASSQEWKQGSIGELFF.

The V call is TRBV14, the J call TRBJ2-7, with 7 nucleotides matching TRBD2. This CDR3 has 14 residues. Trimming cost V 3 bases and J 2 bases; bases outside gene matches: 4. Germline values: CDR1 SGHDN, CDR2 FVKESK. CDR3 region: CASSHGGGAYEQYF. The CDR3 DNA reads TGTGCCAGCAGCCACGGGGGAGGGGCCTACGAGCAGTACTTC.

The chain is built from TRBV4-2 and TRBJ2-1; maybe TRBD1 (6 bases). The CDR3 is 20 amino acids. Trimming shortened V by 0 bases and J by 0 bases, and 21 bases separated the two germline ends. Germline CDR1 is LGHNA and CDR2 is YNFKEQ. Written as DNA, the CDR3 is TGTGCCAGCAGCCAAGAGGGGCATCAGGGGCGGTACAGCTCCTACAATGAGCAGTTCTTC. This codes for CASSQEGHQGRYSSYNEQFF.

The gene calls are TRBV2 and TRBJ2-7, with 11 nucleotides matching TRBD2. The CDR3 loop spans 16 amino acids. Germline CDR1 and CDR2: SNHLY and FYNNEI. V lost 4 bases to trimming and J lost 3 bases; unmatched junction nucleotides: 8. CDR3 coding DNA: TGTGCCAGCAGTGTCTCTAGCGGGAGGATATACTACGAGCAGTACTTC. Its translation is CASSVSSGRIYYEQYF.

In nucleotides, the CDR3 is TGTGCCAGCAGTTTATTTGGGCTTGGGGATGCGGTCGGGGAGCTGTTTTTT. It codes for CASSLFGLGDAVGELFF. The chain carries TRBV28 and TRBJ2-2; D uncertain. CDR3 length: 17 residues. CDR1 and CDR2 from the germline V gene are MDHEN and SYDVKM. Trimming stripped 1 base from V and 7 bases from J, with 19 bases between.

Worth noting for this clone: Other DNA variants within this sample encode the same CDR3. The chain joins TRBV7-9 to TRBJ2-1; 7 bases match TRBD2. Germline CDR1 reads SEHNR; CDR2 reads FQNEAQ (reference sequence). With 5 bases clipped from V and 2 bases from J, the junction kept 9 bases outside the gene matches. The CDR3 has 16 residues. CDR3 sequence: CASSPPGGSAYNEQFF. The CDR3 bases are TGTGCCAGCAGCCCTCCGGGCGGGAGTGCCTACAATGAGCAGTTCTTC.

The chain employs TRBV4-1 and TRBJ1-1; no reliable D call. V shed 1 base and J shed 1 base, with 16 bases lying between them. Per the germline V gene, CDR1 is MGHRA and CDR2 is YSYEKL. The CDR3 covers 17 residues. The CDR3: CASSQVATTTSNTEAFF. For the CDR3, the DNA is TGCGCCAGCAGCCAAGTTGCGACGACGACATCGAACACTGAAGCTTTCTTT.

V usage is TRBV23-1 and J usage is TRBJ1-3; D uncertain. TRBV23-1 qualifies as an ORF whose function is uncertain. CDR3 length: 14 residues. The V gene lost 8 bases and the J gene lost 4 bases, with 15 bases spanning the gap. DNA for the CDR3: TGCGCCAGCGGTTTGGGCAGATCCGGAAACACCATATATTTT. It specifies CASGLGRSGNTIYF.

The chain links TRBV10-1 to TRBJ2-3; 8 nucleotides match TRBD2. The V gene's germline CDR1 is WNHNN and CDR2 SYGVQD (reference sequence). V was pared by 0 bases and J by 2 bases, with 25 bases of the junction left unmatched. The CDR3 totals 23 residues. This CDR3 is CASSESWITSGYQPVRDTDTQYF. Written as DNA, the CDR3 is TGCGCCAGCAGTGAGTCTTGGATAACTAGCGGATATCAACCTGTCCGGGACACAGATACGCAGTATTTT.

This clone showed up just a few times. The chain links TRBV10-3 to TRBJ2-7; 9 positions match TRBD1. V gave up 7 bases and J gave up 2 bases; unmatched junction bases: 3. This CDR3 contains 13 residues. Per the germline V gene, CDR1 is ENHRY and CDR2 is SYGVKD. This CDR3 is CAIKGDRAYEQYF. The CDR3, as DNA: TGTGCCATCAAGGGGGACAGGGCCTACGAGCAGTACTTC.

The rearrangement joins TRBV6-1 to TRBJ1-5, with D maybe TRBD1 (6 bases). The V gene's germline CDR1 is MNHNS and CDR2 SASEGT. CDR3 length equals 13 residues. Between the trimmed V and J ends, which lost 7 bases and 6 bases, there was a span of 13 bases. The CDR3 DNA reads TGTGCCAGCAACTCTAGGGGGGGTCAGCCCCAGCATTTT. Translated, it gives CASNSRGGQPQHF.

The chain carries TRBV28 and TRBJ2-5; a weak D match, TRBD2 (6 bases). Germline V gives CDR1 MDHEN, CDR2 SYDVKM. The CDR3 sequence is 14 residues long. V lost 10 bases and J lost 2, with 17 bases in between. CDR3 amino acids: CATHTGLLQETQYF. As DNA, the CDR3 is TGTGCCACTCACACGGGACTCCTACAAGAGACCCAGTACTTC.

For the CDR3, the DNA is TGCGCCAGCAGTGAACGCGGGATGGGAGATACGCAGTATTTT. Protein product: CASSERGMGDTQYF. V usage is TRBV10-1 and J usage is TRBJ2-3; TRBD2 is a possible D gene (6 bases). The V gene's germline CDR1 is WNHNN and CDR2 SYGVQD (reference sequence). The CDR3 covers 14 residues. Trimming stripped 3 bases from V and 5 bases from J, with 12 bases between.

The chain recombines TRBV10-2 with TRBJ2-2; D gene ambiguous. Looked up from germline, CDR1 is WSHSY and CDR2 is SAAADI. This CDR3 is 17 amino acids long. V lost 6 bases to trimming and J lost 0 bases, with 17 bases between them. CDR3 sequence reads: CASRHSLRIANTGELFF. The CDR3, as DNA: TGCGCCAGCAGGCATTCCCTTAGGATCGCGAACACCGGGGAGCTGTTTTTT.

The rearrangement uses TRBV5-1 and TRBJ1-3; 7 bases line up with TRBD1. The V and J ends lost 4 bases and 4 bases, in that order; junction bases with no gene match: 5. This CDR3 has 14 amino acids. Germline V gene sequence: CDR1 SGHRS, CDR2 YFSETQ. In nucleotides, the CDR3 is TGCGCCAGCAGCCACGGGACAGTAGGAAACACCATATATTTT. Protein product: CASSHGTVGNTIYF.

The count of this clone is one. A far bigger clonotype differs at one base, so this is likely a read error. Additional DNA sequences in this sample encode the identical CDR3. The chain carries TRBV6-4 and TRBJ2-6, with 7 positions matching TRBD1. Germline assignment: CDR1 MRHNA and CDR2 SNTAGT. The CDR3 is 16 amino acids. The DNA of the CDR3 is TGTGCCAGCAGTGACAACAGGGGATCTGGGGCCAACGTCCTAACTTTC. It is translated as CASSDNRGSGANVLTF.

This chain uses TRBV5-6 with TRBJ1-5; D perhaps matches TRBD1 (5 bases). There are 13 residues in the CDR3. Trimming left V 3 bases short and J 4 bases short, with 8 bases between. Germline values: CDR1 SGHDT, CDR2 YYEEEE. CDR3 bases: TGTGCCAGCAGCTGGGGGATTAATCAGCCCCAGCATTTT. Its protein product is CASSWGINQPQHF.

The J gene is TRBJ2-2, the V gene TRBV5-1; D is possibly TRBD2 (6 bases). V was cut by 4 bases and J by 3 bases, with 28 bases left in between. The CDR3 runs 20 residues. The germline V gene has CDR1 SGHRS and CDR2 YFSETQ. The CDR3 sequence: CASSLGGAGLVSPDTGELFF. DNA of the CDR3: TGCGCCAGCAGCCTGGGGGGTGCAGGGTTGGTCTCGCCGGACACCGGGGAGCTGTTTTTT.

The chain links TRBV5-4 to TRBJ2-6; no clear D gene. The V gene's germline CDR1 is SGHNT and CDR2 YYREEE (reference sequence). This CDR3 has 13 residues. With 7 bases removed from V and 4 bases from J, the gap between germline ends came to 9 bases. CDR3 sequence reads: CASGPPGANVLTF. DNA of the CDR3: TGTGCCAGCGGCCCGCCCGGGGCCAACGTCCTGACTTTC.